This T cell receptor beta chain was sequenced during a study of spatial heterogeneity in lung cancer. Overall study context: Each time, sequencing found more beta-chain sequences than alpha-chain sequences. Study-level points and caveats: There were more appearances of ubiquitous expanded tumor TCRs in blood at resection than at follow-up.

Time point defined: sample taken at primary tumor resection. From tumor, nontumor lung or frozen PBMC, whole RNA was taken unsorted for sequencing. Patients with untreated early-stage non-small cell lung cancer, numbering some 68, were the donors. The CDR3 consists of 12 residues. Germline lookup yields CDR1 MNHEY and CDR2 SVGAGI. This clonotype was detected ten times or more. Its antigen remains unknown. A read error may produce the germline difference seen at one junction end. A unique molecular identifier was carried by every single TCR cDNA molecule. In TCRdb, the 5' RACE reads were re-called with MiXCR into one record per CDR3 protein. Of roughly 48,000 distinct CDR3 sequences listed, roughly 5% are singletons.

The sequenced sample was PBMCs, obtained at surgery. The chain combines TRBV6-5 with TRBJ2-2; D is ambiguous. The sequence came from a male donor with early-stage non-small cell lung cancer. The CDR3 protein is CASSRTSGELFF. The CDR3 DNA sequence: TGTGCCAGCAGCCGGACCTCCGGAGAGCTGTTTTTT.